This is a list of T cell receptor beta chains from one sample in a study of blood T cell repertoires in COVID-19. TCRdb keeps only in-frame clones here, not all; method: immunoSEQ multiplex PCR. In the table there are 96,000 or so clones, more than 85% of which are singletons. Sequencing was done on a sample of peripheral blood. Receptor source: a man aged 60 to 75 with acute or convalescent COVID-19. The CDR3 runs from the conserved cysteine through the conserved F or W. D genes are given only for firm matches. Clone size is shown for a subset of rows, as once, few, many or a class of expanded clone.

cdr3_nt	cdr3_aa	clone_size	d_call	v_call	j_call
TGTGCCAGCAGCTTGCGACAGGGGGTATACAATGAGCAGTTCTTC	CASSLRQGVYNEQFF	.	TRBD1	TRBV7-2	TRBJ2-1
TGTGCCAGCAGCTTTACCGGACAGGCGGACCGAGTGACTAGAGGCTACACCTTC	CASSFTGQADRVTRGYTF	.	TRBD1	TRBV7-9	TRBJ1-2
TGCAGCGTCTCCGAGGGCCATGTTTACGAGCAGTACTTC	CSVSEGHVYEQYF	medium-sized	.	TRBV29-1	TRBJ2-7
TGTGCCAGCAGCACCAGGACCGGGACAGGACGATCAACTAATGAAAAACTGTTTTTT	CASSTRTGTGRSTNEKLFF	.	TRBD1	TRBV7-9	TRBJ1-4
TGTGCCAGCAGTCTGCTCGCGGGAGAAAAACTGTTTTTT	CASSLLAGEKLFF	once	.	TRBV12-3/TRBV12-4	TRBJ1-4
TGTGCCAGCAGCCGAACTATGGACACAGGGATGTCCTATGGCTACACCTTC	CASSRTMDTGMSYGYTF	.	.	TRBV28	TRBJ1-2
TGTGCCTGGAGTGTTACAGGAGTCGGAATTGAAGCTTTCTTT	CAWSVTGVGIEAFF	.	.	TRBV30	TRBJ1-1
TGTGCCAGCAGCTTGGGCGGTGGGGGGGTAAGCTCCTACAATGAGCAGTTCTTC	CASSLGGGGVSSYNEQFF	.	TRBD2	TRBV5-4	TRBJ2-1
TGTGCCAGCAGTTATCCAACTAGCGCCGGGGAGCTGTTTTTT	CASSYPTSAGELFF	.	TRBD2	TRBV6-2/TRBV6-3	TRBJ2-2
TGCGCCAGCAGTCCCCTGAGGGCAGGCTCCTACAATGAGCAGTTCTTC	CASSPLRAGSYNEQFF	.	.	TRBV10-1	TRBJ2-1
TGTGCCAGCAGCCCCACGGGACTAAACTTCTACGAGCAGTACTTC	CASSPTGLNFYEQYF	.	TRBD2	TRBV7-8	TRBJ2-7
TGTGCCAGCAGCTTAGTGGGAGGAAACACTGAAGCTTTCTTT	CASSLVGGNTEAFF	.	.	TRBV7-8	TRBJ1-1
TGTGCCGGACAGGGTGACCAAGAGACCCAGTACTTC	CAGQGDQETQYF	.	TRBD1	TRBV2	TRBJ2-5
TGTGCCAGCAGCTCGGACAGGGTCTGGAATTCACCCCTCCACTTT	CASSSDRVWNSPLHF	.	TRBD1	TRBV28	TRBJ1-6
TGTGCCAGCAGCCCAGAGTTGGGACAGGGGGGGATTGAGCAGTTCTTC	CASSPELGQGGIEQFF	.	TRBD1	TRBV9	TRBJ2-1
TGCAGTGTTTCCGTGAGGGAGACCCAGTACTTC	CSVSVRETQYF	.	.	TRBV20-1	TRBJ2-5
TGTGCCAGCAGTTTAAGGCGGCCTAGCGGGAGGGGTAGCGAGCAGTACTTC	CASSLRRPSGRGSEQYF	.	TRBD2	TRBV28	TRBJ2-7
TGCGCCAGCAGCCAGCAATTCGGGACAGGCACAGATACGCAGTATTTT	CASSQQFGTGTDTQYF	few	TRBD1	TRBV4-1	TRBJ2-3
TGTGCCAGCAGCCCTATGGTTGGTAATCAGCCCCAGCATTTT	CASSPMVGNQPQHF	.	.	TRBV4-2	TRBJ1-5
TGTGCCAGCTCACGGGTAGGCGGAGATTCCGACACTGAAGCTTTCTTT	CASSRVGGDSDTEAFF	.	.	TRBV18	TRBJ1-1
TGTGCCAGCAGCTCGGACTACTACAATGAGCAGTTCTTC	CASSSDYYNEQFF	.	.	TRBV5-6	TRBJ2-1
TGTGCCAGCAGCTCTTCGAGCTCCTACAATGAGCAGTTCTTC	CASSSSSSYNEQFF	.	.	TRBV4-2	TRBJ2-1
TGTGCCAGCATCGACAGGGGTAGGGAGACCCAGTACTTC	CASIDRGRETQYF	.	.	TRBV21-1	TRBJ2-5
TGTGCCAGCAGCCAAGGAAGGGGCTCAGAAAAACTGTTTTTT	CASSQGRGSEKLFF	few	.	TRBV4-2	TRBJ1-4
TGCGCCAGCAGCCAAGCGGACAGACACAAAAACATTCAGTACTTC	CASSQADRHKNIQYF	once	.	TRBV4-1	TRBJ2-4
TGTGCCAGCAGCTTGGCTAGCGGAATATCCAATGAGCAGTTCTTC	CASSLASGISNEQFF	.	TRBD2	TRBV5-4	TRBJ2-1
TGTGCCATCAGGGAGGTAACGGGTGGCTACACCTTC	CAIREVTGGYTF	few	.	TRBV10-3	TRBJ1-2
TGTGCCAGCAGCCAAGGCACAGGGTTGGAGGAGCAGTACTTC	CASSQGTGLEEQYF	.	.	TRBV3-1/TRBV3-2	TRBJ2-7
TGTGCCAGCAGCTTAGGGGGAGGGGCAGATACGCAGTATTTT	CASSLGGGADTQYF	.	TRBD2	TRBV7-2	TRBJ2-3
TGTGCCAGCAGTGGGCCCAGGGGTGAGGACAACTATGGCTACACCTTC	CASSGPRGEDNYGYTF	.	.	TRBV2	TRBJ1-2
TGTGCCAGCAGCTTAGGGGCTAGCGGGACAACCGGGGAGCTGTTTTTT	CASSLGASGTTGELFF	.	TRBD2	TRBV7-3	TRBJ2-2
TGTGCCAGCACCCCAGTGGGCGGACAGGGTTCAGAAGCGTACTTC	CASTPVGGQGSEAYF	.	TRBD1	TRBV6-2/TRBV6-3	TRBJ2-7
TGTGCCAGTAGTAAAGTAGCCGGGGTAAACACTGAAGCTTTCTTT	CASSKVAGVNTEAFF	.	.	TRBV19	TRBJ1-1
TGTGCCAGCTCACCAACTGAGGGCCAAGCCTCCTACGAGCAGTACTTC	CASSPTEGQASYEQYF	.	.	TRBV18	TRBJ2-7
TGTGCCAGCAGCTTAGCAGGGGGGGATGAGCAGTTCTTC	CASSLAGGDEQFF	.	.	TRBV7-9	TRBJ2-1
TGTGCCAGCAGTTGGGGACAGGGAGGGATCACTGAAGCTTTCTTT	CASSWGQGGITEAFF	.	TRBD1	TRBV6-5	TRBJ1-1
TGCGCCAGCAGCCCTGACAATGAGCAGTTCTTC	CASSPDNEQFF	once	.	TRBV5-1	TRBJ2-1
TGCAGCGTTGGAACTGTTAGCAATCAGCCCCAGCATTTT	CSVGTVSNQPQHF	.	.	TRBV29-1	TRBJ1-5
TGCAGCGCTACCCACAGGGATTCCTACAATGAGCAGTTCTTC	CSATHRDSYNEQFF	.	.	TRBV29-1	TRBJ2-1
TGTGCCAGCAGCCCGGACATTTGGTTGTATTTT	CASSPDIWLYF	.	.	TRBV6-6	TRBJ1-3
TGTGCCACCAGCAGCAGACCGGACTATCAGCCCCAGCATTTT	CATSSRPDYQPQHF	.	.	TRBV15	TRBJ1-5
TGTGCCAGCAGCAAAGATCCCGGCGAGACAGCCGAAACCTACTACAATGAGCAGTTCTTC	CASSKDPGETAETYYNEQFF	.	.	TRBV21-1	TRBJ2-1
TGCGCCAGCAGCCCAATACTTGCAACTAATGAAAAACTGTTTTTT	CASSPILATNEKLFF	.	.	TRBV5-1	TRBJ1-4
TGCAGCGTGACAGGGCCTGGGAATGAGCAGTTCTTC	CSVTGPGNEQFF	.	TRBD1	TRBV29-1	TRBJ2-1
TGTGCCTGGAGACGACAGGGGGTGGGCTATGGCTACACCTTC	CAWRRQGVGYGYTF	.	TRBD1	TRBV30	TRBJ1-2
TGTGCCAGCAGACGGGACAGGGTCTCCTACGAGCAGTACTTC	CASRRDRVSYEQYF	.	TRBD1	TRBV28	TRBJ2-7